This T cell receptor beta chain was observed in a study of blood T cell repertoires in COVID-19. Profiled with immunoSEQ multiplex PCR; TCRdb holds only in-frame clones, not every one. Of under 250,000 clones listed, roughly four fifths were seen once; the top ten hold approximately 12%. The V end was cut by 5 bases, the J end by 2 bases, with 13 bases between. The CDR3 has 14 residues. Germline lookup yields CDR1 SEHNR and CDR2 FQNEAQ (reference sequence). The chain combines TRBV7-9 with TRBJ2-7; a weak D match, TRBD1 (5 bases). Material: peripheral blood. The source of this sequence is a woman in her 40s with acute or convalescent COVID-19. CDR3 nucleotide sequence: TGTGCCAGCAGCCCCACAGGTTTAACCTACGAGCAGTACTTC. Residues: CASSPTGLTYEQYF.